This is a list of T cell receptor beta chains from one sample in a study of T cell responses to AZD1222 COVID-19 vaccine. Using immunoSEQ multiplex PCR, the repertoire was profiled, and TCRdb retains in-frame clones only, with some absent. Of approximately 110,000 clones in the sample, about nine tenths were seen once. The sequencing used peripheral blood, collected on day 0 of AZD1222 vaccination. The receptors here all came from an adult in good health. The CDR3 runs from the conserved cysteine through the conserved F or W. D genes are given only for firm matches. Size values are once, few and many counts, or a class for expanded clones, and some rows have none.

CASSGPRGGDTDTQYF	TGTGCCAGCAGTGGTCCCCGGGGAGGGGACACAGATACGCAGTATTTT	TRBV2	TRBJ2-3	-	TRBD2
CASSKAPSGRATYEQYF	TGTGCCAGCAGCAAAGCCCCTAGTGGGAGGGCAACCTACGAGCAGTACTTC	TRBV21-1	TRBJ2-7	-	-
CASSLNGGPYEQYF	TGTGCCAGCAGCTTAAATGGGGGTCCTTACGAGCAGTACTTC	TRBV7-9	TRBJ2-7	once	-
CASSSGGAGETQYF	TGTGCCAGCAGCTCGGGAGGGGCCGGAGAGACCCAGTACTTC	TRBV7-2	TRBJ2-5	-	TRBD2
CASSIFSGAQPQHF	TGTGCCAGTAGTATATTTTCGGGGGCTCAGCCCCAGCATTTT	TRBV19	TRBJ1-5	-	-
CASSQERATLGNEQFF	TGTGCCAGCAGCCAAGAAAGAGCAACCCTGGGTAATGAGCAGTTCTTC	TRBV14	TRBJ2-1	-	-
CASSPGATGSFPDSPLHF	TGTGCCAGTAGTCCGGGGGCCACAGGTTCTTTTCCCGATTCACCCCTCCACTTT	TRBV19	TRBJ1-6	-	-
CSAGSPGPGGETQYF	TGCAGCGCTGGGAGCCCGGGCCCTGGGGGGGAGACCCAGTACTTC	TRBV29-1	TRBJ2-5	-	-
CASSPRLKAETQYF	TGTGCCAGCAGCCCCCGACTAAAGGCGGAGACCCAGTACTTC	TRBV11-2	TRBJ2-5	-	-
CASSGQGVFGPEAFF	TGCGCCAGCAGTGGGCAGGGGGTTTTTGGCCCTGAAGCTTTCTTT	TRBV10-2	TRBJ1-1	-	TRBD1
CASSRTSGRGNIQYF	TGTGCCAGCAGCCGGACTAGCGGGAGGGGAAACATTCAGTACTTC	TRBV6-5	TRBJ2-4	once	TRBD2
CASRVAGGQFHEQFF	TGTGCCAGTAGAGTAGCGGGGGGGCAGTTTCATGAGCAGTTCTTC	TRBV19	TRBJ2-1	once	TRBD2
CASSPTSVRGEQFF	TGTGCCAGCAGCCCCACTAGCGTTCGGGGTGAGCAGTTCTTC	TRBV2	TRBJ2-1	-	TRBD2
CASPKPGTGGSGANVLTF	TGTGCCAGCCCTAAACCGGGGACAGGGGGTTCTGGGGCCAACGTCCTGACTTTC	TRBV18	TRBJ2-6	-	TRBD1
CASSRQGLNQPQHF	TGTGCCAGTTCCCGCCAGGGACTCAATCAGCCCCAGCATTTT	TRBV19	TRBJ1-5	-	-
CASSIAGSGWETQYF	TGTGCCAGCAGCATAGCCGGATCGGGTTGGGAGACCCAGTACTTC	TRBV7-9	TRBJ2-5	-	-
CAWRTGTGIFGYTF	TGTGCCTGGAGGACCGGGACAGGGATTTTTGGCTACACCTTC	TRBV30	TRBJ1-2	once	TRBD1
CASRPGQGKTGNTIYF	TGCGCCAGCAGACCCGGACAGGGAAAAACTGGAAACACCATATATTTT	TRBV4-1	TRBJ1-3	-	TRBD1
CASSLVLSSNYGYTF	TGTGCCAGCAGCTTAGTACTCAGCTCTAACTATGGCTACACCTTC	TRBV7-2	TRBJ1-2	-	-
CSVAQGSDYGYTF	TGCAGCGTTGCACAGGGATCGGACTATGGCTACACCTTC	TRBV29-1	TRBJ1-2	-	-
CASTDPPELAEGNEQFF	TGTGCCAGCACCGACCCACCCGAGCTAGCGGAGGGCAATGAGCAGTTCTTC	TRBV7-8	TRBJ2-1	-	TRBD2
CASSLSKPQKAFF	TGCGCCAGCAGCCTCTCAAAGCCCCAGAAAGCTTTCTTT	TRBV4-1	TRBJ1-1	-	-
CATSPGQGPTDTQYF	TGTGCCACGTCCCCGGGACAGGGGCCCACAGATACGCAGTATTTT	TRBV24-1	TRBJ2-3	-	TRBD1
CASSLAGRRVNEKLFF	TGCGCCAGCAGCTTGGCGGGGAGACGGGTAAATGAAAAACTGTTTTTT	TRBV5-1	TRBJ1-4	once	-
CASGLWTNEKLFF	TGTGCTAGTGGTTTGTGGACTAATGAAAAACTGTTTTTT	TRBV12-5	TRBJ1-4	-	-
CAISARTGGNDEQYF	TGTGCCATCAGTGCCCGGACGGGGGGTAACGACGAGCAGTACTTC	TRBV10-3	TRBJ2-7	-	TRBD2
CASRSGRETQYF	TGTGCCAGCAGAAGTGGGAGGGAGACCCAGTACTTC	TRBV27	TRBJ2-5	once	-
CASSDRGNSPLHF	TGTGCCAGCAGCGACAGGGGTAATTCACCCCTCCACTTT	TRBV28	TRBJ1-6	few	TRBD1
CASSYSYNSPLHF	TGTGCCAGCAGCTACTCCTATAATTCACCCCTCCACTTT	TRBV7-2	TRBJ1-6	-	-
CASSLQGEGYEQYF	TGTGCCAGCAGCTTACAGGGGGAGGGCTACGAGCAGTACTTC	TRBV9	TRBJ2-7	-	-
CASSPGTAQETQYF	TGCGCCAGCAGCCCCGGGACAGCTCAAGAGACCCAGTACTTC	TRBV5-1	TRBJ2-5	-	TRBD1
CASSQLLPGGGYTF	TGTGCCAGCAGCCAACTCTTACCGGGTGGGGGCTACACCTTC	TRBV3-1/TRBV3-2	TRBJ1-2	once	-
CASSLVHGTDLGYTF	TGTGCCAGCAGCTTAGTGCACGGGACGGATCTTGGCTACACCTTC	TRBV7-2	TRBJ1-2	-	-
CASSELRPNQPQHF	TGTGCCAGCAGTGAATTGAGACCTAATCAGCCCCAGCATTTT	TRBV6-1	TRBJ1-5	-	-
CSVLAGVPNEQFF	TGCAGCGTACTAGCGGGGGTACCCAATGAGCAGTTCTTC	TRBV29-1	TRBJ2-1	-	TRBD2
CASSIDLGSPLHF	TGTGCCAGTAGTATAGATCTGGGATCACCCCTCCACTTT	TRBV19	TRBJ1-6	-	-
CASSTRRESYGYTF	TGTGCCAGCAGCACCCGACGGGAGAGCTATGGCTACACCTTC	TRBV7-9	TRBJ1-2	-	-
CASSGDRGPETQYF	TGTGCCAGCAGCGGGGACAGGGGGCCTGAGACCCAGTACTTC	TRBV5-6	TRBJ2-5	once	TRBD1
CSSRRSGTDTQYF	TGCAGCAGTCGGAGGAGTGGCACAGATACGCAGTATTTT	TRBV29-1	TRBJ2-3	-	-
CAISETDRGSYEQYF	TGTGCCATCAGTGAGACTGACAGGGGCTCCTACGAGCAGTACTTC	TRBV10-3	TRBJ2-7	-	TRBD1
CASSVWDTEAFF	TGTGCCAGCAGTGTCTGGGACACTGAAGCTTTCTTT	TRBV2	TRBJ1-1	-	-
CASSPNAPGGIYGYTF	TGTGCCAGCTCACCAAATGCACCGGGCGGGATCTATGGCTACACCTTC	TRBV18	TRBJ1-2	-	-
CASSWQGAGTTYEQYF	TGTGCCAGCTCATGGCAGGGAGCGGGAACCACCTACGAGCAGTACTTC	TRBV18	TRBJ2-7	-	TRBD2
CASRRGSRGGEAFF	TGTGCCAGTAGGAGGGGGTCGAGGGGAGGTGAAGCTTTCTTT	TRBV19	TRBJ1-1	-	-
CASSGVGLGELFF	TGTGCCAGCAGTGGTGTGGGATTAGGGGAGCTGTTTTTT	TRBV2	TRBJ2-2	-	-
CASSIGQYYGYTF	TGTGCCAGTAGTATAGGACAGTACTATGGCTACACCTTC	TRBV19	TRBJ1-2	once	-
CASSQDIGTGGTEAFF	TGCGCCAGCAGCCAAGATATCGGGACAGGGGGCACTGAAGCTTTCTTT	TRBV4-3	TRBJ1-1	-	TRBD1
CASGKGWSVSEAFF	TGTGCCAGCGGAAAGGGTTGGTCTGTTTCTGAAGCTTTCTTT	TRBV2	TRBJ1-1	-	-
CASSSQQGGEQPQHF	TGTGCCAGCAGCTCTCAACAGGGGGGGGAACAGCCCCAGCATTTT	TRBV7-9	TRBJ1-5	-	TRBD1
CASIFGGAGDGETQYF	TGTGCCAGCATATTCGGAGGGGCGGGGGATGGAGAGACCCAGTACTTC	TRBV2	TRBJ2-5	-	TRBD2
CASSQFSSGEQYF	TGTGCCAGCAGCCAATTTTCTAGCGGCGAGCAGTACTTC	TRBV16	TRBJ2-7	-	TRBD2
CASSYEALNTEAFF	TGTGCCAGCAGTTACGAGGCCTTGAACACTGAAGCTTTCTTT	TRBV6-5	TRBJ1-1	-	-
CASSVQVQVGEAFF	TGTGCCAGCAGCGTACAGGTTCAGGTCGGTGAAGCTTTCTTT	TRBV7-9	TRBJ1-1	-	-
CASSPRGLINEKLFF	TGTGCCAGCAGTCCCAGGGGGCTTATTAATGAAAAACTGTTTTTT	TRBV27	TRBJ1-4	-	TRBD1